Listed below are T cell receptor beta chains from one sample, sequenced in a study of T cells in Graves' hyperthyroidism and ophthalmopathy. One entry per CDR3 protein, called by TCRdb with MiXCR from the multiplex PCR reads. In the table there are 250,000 to 300,000 distinct CDR3 sequences, about 14% of which are singletons. Sample: blood. These receptor sequences come from a woman under 40 with Graves' hyperthyroidism that later progressed to Graves' ophthalmopathy. Both conserved end residues are part of each CDR3. A D gene is named only where the DNA matches it firmly. Size values are once, few and many counts, or a class for expanded clones, and some rows have none.

v_call: TRBV7-2
clone_size: many
d_call: .
j_call: TRBJ2-1
cdr3_aa: CASSLRTIEQFF
cdr3_nt: TGTGCCAGCAGCCTACGGACCATTGAGCAGTTCTTC

v_call: TRBV20-1
clone_size: many
d_call: .
j_call: TRBJ1-2
cdr3_aa: CSAGGQNYGYTF
cdr3_nt: TGCAGTGCCGGAGGCCAGAATTATGGCTACACCTTC

v_call: TRBV7-6
clone_size: .
d_call: .
j_call: TRBJ2-1
cdr3_aa: CASSLVIAVDSSYNEQFF
cdr3_nt: TGTGCCAGCAGCTTAGTCATCGCGGTGGACAGCTCCTACAATGAGCAGTTCTTC

v_call: TRBV7-3
clone_size: .
d_call: TRBD2
j_call: TRBJ2-1
cdr3_aa: CASSLGGGVANEQFF
cdr3_nt: TGTGCCAGCAGCCTGGGGGGGGGGGTGGCGAATGAGCAGTTCTTC

v_call: TRBV7-9
clone_size: many
d_call: .
j_call: TRBJ1-1
cdr3_aa: CASSNTAAGGRGEAFF
cdr3_nt: TGTGCCAGCAGCAACACCGCGGCGGGGGGAAGGGGTGAAGCTTTCTTT

v_call: TRBV19
clone_size: few
d_call: .
j_call: TRBJ2-7
cdr3_aa: CASSRLGNNEQYF
cdr3_nt: TGTGCCAGTAGTAGGTTGGGGAACAACGAGCAGTACTTC

v_call: TRBV19
clone_size: many
d_call: TRBD1
j_call: TRBJ1-2
cdr3_aa: CASSIVGQGYYGYTF
cdr3_nt: TGTGCCAGTAGTATAGTGGGACAGGGTTACTATGGCTACACCTTC

v_call: TRBV5-8
clone_size: .
d_call: TRBD2
j_call: TRBJ2-1
cdr3_aa: CASGSGSSYNEQFF
cdr3_nt: TGTGCCAGCGGGAGCGGGAGCTCCTACAATGAGCAGTTCTTC

v_call: TRBV5-1
clone_size: many
d_call: .
j_call: TRBJ1-4
cdr3_aa: CASSLDDGYNEKLFF
cdr3_nt: TGCGCCAGCAGCTTGGATGACGGTTATAATGAAAAACTGTTTTTT

v_call: TRBV7-9
clone_size: many
d_call: TRBD2
j_call: TRBJ2-1
cdr3_aa: CASSSRVTSGTSEQFF
cdr3_nt: TGTGCCAGCAGCTCTAGAGTGACTAGCGGGACATCTGAGCAGTTCTTC

v_call: TRBV7-2
clone_size: many
d_call: TRBD2
j_call: TRBJ2-2
cdr3_aa: CASISPGTRRAGELFF
cdr3_nt: TGTGCCAGCATCTCCCCCGGGACTAGGCGGGCCGGGGAGCTGTTTTTT

v_call: TRBV29-1
clone_size: .
d_call: .
j_call: TRBJ1-4
cdr3_aa: CSVKEGNEKLFF
cdr3_nt: TGCAGCGTTAAGGAGGGGAACGAAAAACTGTTTTTT

v_call: TRBV7-2
clone_size: many
d_call: .
j_call: TRBJ2-4
cdr3_aa: CASNTGGTGGNIQYF
cdr3_nt: TGTGCCAGCAATACAGGTGGCACGGGCGGGAACATTCAGTACTTC

v_call: TRBV6-2/TRBV6-3
clone_size: many
d_call: TRBD2
j_call: TRBJ2-1
cdr3_aa: CASSSPGVGRAGGPNEQFF
cdr3_nt: TGTGCCAGCAGTTCCCCGGGGGTGGGTAGAGCGGGAGGGCCGAATGAGCAGTTCTTC

v_call: TRBV25-1
clone_size: few
d_call: TRBD2
j_call: TRBJ2-1
cdr3_aa: CASSEYRPGLAGGPLVEQFF
cdr3_nt: TGTGCCAGCAGTGAATATAGGCCGGGACTAGCGGGAGGGCCCTTGGTCGAGCAGTTCTTC

v_call: TRBV6-2/TRBV6-3
clone_size: many
d_call: .
j_call: TRBJ2-1
cdr3_aa: CASSYSTREQFF
cdr3_nt: TGTGCCAGCAGTTACTCGACCCGGGAGCAGTTCTTC

v_call: TRBV9
clone_size: few
d_call: TRBD2
j_call: TRBJ2-3
cdr3_aa: CASSPGASGGTRDTQYF
cdr3_nt: TGTGCCAGCAGCCCCGGGGCTAGCGGGGGTACCCGTGATACGCAGTATTTT

v_call: TRBV12-3/TRBV12-4
clone_size: many
d_call: .
j_call: TRBJ2-7
cdr3_aa: CASSFGQGGPYEQYF
cdr3_nt: TGTGCCAGCAGTTTCGGGCAGGGGGGACCCTACGAGCAGTACTTC

v_call: TRBV5-6
clone_size: many
d_call: .
j_call: TRBJ2-1
cdr3_aa: CASSPGYQGSSYNEQFF
cdr3_nt: TGTGCCAGCAGCCCCGGGTACCAGGGCAGCTCCTACAATGAGCAGTTCTTC

v_call: TRBV18
clone_size: .
d_call: TRBD2
j_call: TRBJ2-7
cdr3_aa: CASSRGTSGSRYEQYF
cdr3_nt: TGTGCCAGCTCACGGGGGACTAGCGGGAGTAGGTACGAGCAGTACTTC

v_call: TRBV5-8
clone_size: few
d_call: TRBD1
j_call: TRBJ2-5
cdr3_aa: CASSLEQGVGETQYF
cdr3_nt: TGTGCCAGCAGCTTGGAACAGGGGGTAGGAGAGACCCAGTACTTC

v_call: TRBV11-2
clone_size: .
d_call: .
j_call: TRBJ1-6
cdr3_aa: CASSLEQGPLHF
cdr3_nt: TGTGCCAGCAGCTTAGAGCAGGGACCCCTCCACTTT

v_call: TRBV19
clone_size: .
d_call: .
j_call: TRBJ2-7
cdr3_aa: CASSIRQYYNEQYF
cdr3_nt: TGTGCCAGTAGTATTAGACAGTACTACAATGAGCAGTACTTC

v_call: TRBV5-5
clone_size: many
d_call: .
j_call: TRBJ2-2
cdr3_aa: CASRTGTAYGTGELFF
cdr3_nt: TGTGCCAGCAGAACCGGGACTGCCTATGGCACCGGGGAGCTGTTTTTT

v_call: TRBV19
clone_size: many
d_call: TRBD1
j_call: TRBJ2-7
cdr3_aa: CASSIAQGGKQYF
cdr3_nt: TGTGCCAGTAGTATAGCACAGGGGGGAAAGCAGTACTTC

v_call: TRBV30
clone_size: many
d_call: .
j_call: TRBJ1-5
cdr3_aa: CAWSAGGAFQPQHF
cdr3_nt: TGTGCCTGGAGCGCGGGGGGGGCTTTTCAGCCCCAGCATTTT

v_call: TRBV12-3/TRBV12-4
clone_size: many
d_call: TRBD2
j_call: TRBJ2-1
cdr3_aa: CASSLFASGGGEQFF
cdr3_nt: TGTGCCAGCAGTTTGTTTGCTAGCGGGGGGGGTGAGCAGTTCTTC

v_call: TRBV9
clone_size: .
d_call: TRBD1
j_call: TRBJ1-3
cdr3_aa: CASSSPQKPRGDSGNTIYF
cdr3_nt: TGTGCCAGCAGCAGTCCCCAAAAACCCAGGGGGGACTCTGGAAACACCATATATTTT

v_call: TRBV7-2
clone_size: .
d_call: .
j_call: TRBJ2-3
cdr3_aa: CASSSVGGGGTDTQYF
cdr3_nt: TGTGCCAGCAGCTCCGTTGGGGGCGGAGGCACAGATACGCAGTATTTT

v_call: TRBV3-1
clone_size: .
d_call: TRBD2
j_call: TRBJ2-1
cdr3_aa: CASSTGLAGANEQFF
cdr3_nt: TGTGCCAGCAGCACGGGACTAGCGGGAGCGAATGAGCAGTTCTTC

v_call: TRBV2
clone_size: many
d_call: TRBD2
j_call: TRBJ2-1
cdr3_aa: CASSEVILGLADYNEQFF
cdr3_nt: TGTGCCAGCAGTGAAGTTATATTGGGACTAGCGGACTACAATGAGCAGTTCTTC

v_call: TRBV28
clone_size: many
d_call: TRBD1
j_call: TRBJ2-7
cdr3_aa: CASNPTGQGSSYEQYF
cdr3_nt: TGTGCCAGCAACCCAACAGGACAGGGGTCTTCCTACGAGCAGTACTTC

v_call: TRBV19
clone_size: few
d_call: TRBD2
j_call: TRBJ2-7
cdr3_aa: CASSVAGVREQYF
cdr3_nt: TGTGCCAGTAGTGTAGCGGGAGTGAGGGAGCAGTACTTC